Following are 11 T cell receptor beta chains from one sample sequenced in a study of beta chain features in type 1 diabetes. The sequenced template was cDNA made from the entire isolated RNA. The method was immunoSEQ multiplex PCR; TCRdb's version includes in-frame clones alone and lacks a portion of them. The sample has under 250,000 clones, about a tenth seen once; the top ten hold approximately 1.4%. What was sequenced was central memory CD4+ T cells from blood. The source of these receptors is a man between 18 and 29 years old in good health.

This clone has only a few counts. CDR3 in amino acids: CASSLLSLARNVNGEQFF. CDR3 DNA: TGTGCCAGCAGCTTACTCTCTCTAGCGCGAAACGTTAACGGTGAGCAGTTCTTC. The V and J genes are TRBV7-9 and TRBJ2-1, with D maybe TRBD2 (6 bases). From germline, CDR1 is SEHNR and CDR2 FQNEAQ (reference sequence). The CDR3 runs 18 residues. V dropped 2 bases and J dropped 9 bases, with 26 bases sitting between them.

This clone was seen only a few times. V and J are TRBV7-9 and TRBJ2-7, with 9 bases identical to TRBD1. J gave up 2 bases and V 5 bases, and 7 bases lay outside the gene matches. Looked up from germline, CDR1 is SEHNR and CDR2 is FQNEAQ (reference sequence). This CDR3 has 15 amino acids. CDR3 amino acids: CASSPGTGLTYEQYF. The CDR3 coding sequence is TGTGCCAGCAGCCCCGGGACAGGGCTCACCTACGAGCAGTACTTC.

The chain has TRBV18 and TRBJ1-1, with D unresolved. V was pared by 6 bases and J by 1 base, with 9 bases between. Germline V gene data show CDR1 as KGHSH and CDR2 as LQKENI. The CDR3 covers 13 residues. The CDR3: CASSDERNTEAFF. In DNA form, the CDR3 reads TGTGCCAGCTCCGATGAGAGGAACACTGAAGCTTTCTTT.

This clone was counted a few times. The chain combines TRBV6-1 with TRBJ2-7; D is undetermined. This CDR3 is 14 amino acids long. V was trimmed by 5 bases and J by 0 bases, leaving 11 bases between them. Per germline, CDR1 MNHNS and CDR2 SASEGT. The CDR3 here is CASSLDVSSYEQYF. In DNA, the CDR3 is TGTGCCAGCAGTTTAGACGTTAGCTCCTACGAGCAGTACTTC.

The gene calls are TRBV9 and TRBJ1-4, with D perhaps TRBD1 (5 bases). Trimming stripped 0 bases from V and 8 bases from J, with 14 bases between. The CDR3 loop spans 15 amino acids. CDR1 is SGDLS, CDR2 YYNGEE, per germline. The CDR3 DNA is TGTGCCAGCAGCGTAGGAGGGACGAGCGAGGAAAAACTGTTTTTT. Protein product: CASSVGGTSEEKLFF.

This sequence joins TRBV25-1 and TRBJ2-7; 11 bases agree with TRBD1. V gave up 3 bases and J gave up 5 bases; unmatched junction bases: 9. The germline V gene has CDR1 MGHDK and CDR2 SYGVNS. The CDR3 has 16 residues. The CDR3 DNA is TGTGCCAGCAGTGAGACGAGGACAGGGGGCTTCCACGAGCAGTACTTC. Amino acids: CASSETRTGGFHEQYF.

This clone was counted only a few times. A read error may explain this, as a much larger clone is one base away. The chain has TRBV23-1 and TRBJ2-5, with TRBD1 matching over 7 bases. TRBV23-1 is assigned to the ORF class and has an uncertain function. J lost 5 bases, V lost 5 bases, and 11 bases had no gene match. The CDR3 has 15 amino acids. The CDR3 nucleotides read TGCGCCAGCAGTTATGACAGGGCGGCACGGGAGACCCAGTACTTC. Translation gives CASSYDRAARETQYF.

This clone turned up a few times. The chain joins TRBV4-2 to TRBJ2-6; D is undetermined. Germline-derived CDR1 and CDR2 are LGHNA and YNFKEQ. V lost 5 bases to trimming and J lost 1 base, with 12 bases between them. CDR3 length equals 16 residues. CDR3 loop: CASSSFDESGANVLTF. The DNA of the CDR3 is TGTGCCAGCAGCTCCTTCGACGAGTCTGGGGCCAACGTCCTGACTTTC.

As concerns this clone: A read error may be the cause here, since a much bigger clone is one base away. V is TRBV6-1 and J is TRBJ1-2; 7 nucleotides agree with TRBD1. The CDR3 spans 12 residues. Germline CDR1 MNHNS, CDR2 SASEGT. V was pared by 6 bases and J by 3 bases, with 1 base of the junction left unmatched. The CDR3 region has the DNA TGTGCCAGCAGGACAGGGTACTATGGCTACACCTTC. Translation gives CASRTGYYGYTF.

The V and J genes are TRBV7-8 and TRBJ1-1, with TRBD1 matching over 7 bases. The CDR3 totals 16 residues. Germline loops: CDR1 SGHVS, CDR2 FQNEAQ. Trimming at V came to 5 bases and at J to 11 bases, leaving 20 bases not matched to a gene. CDR3 nucleotide sequence: TGTGCCAGCAGCCCCCTGAGGAGTAGGGGGCCAGCTATCGCTTTCTTT. Its protein is CASSPLRSRGPAIAFF.

This clone was picked up a small number of times. This sequence joins TRBV5-5 and TRBJ2-3, with D perhaps matching TRBD1 (6 bases). The germline V gene has CDR1 SGHKS and CDR2 YYEKEE (reference sequence). This CDR3 contains 13 residues. The V gene lost 5 bases and the J gene lost 5 bases, with 12 bases spanning the gap. The CDR3 bases are TGTGCCAGCAGTCGGGACAACGGAGATACGCAGTATTTT. Translating gives CASSRDNGDTQYF.